The TCR beta chain under discussion was sequenced for a study of identical twins. Regarding the study as a whole: A cross-sectional statistical analysis, not follow-up of the same donors, supported the conclusions.

TCRdb independently ran MiXCR on the 5' RACE reads; one entry per CDR3 protein. Among approximately 300,000 distinct CDR3 sequences listed, roughly 9% were seen once. Germline V CDR1 and CDR2: SGHVS, FQNEAQ. The CDR3 covers 14 residues. Trimming shortened V by 4 bases and J by 3 bases, and 13 bases separated the two germline ends. Comments on this clonotype: Its antigen is unidentified.

In addition, the sample was reused for a study of yellow fever vaccine responses in identical twins.

This sequence joins TRBV7-8 and TRBJ2-7, with D tentatively TRBD2 (5 bases). The specimen sequenced was CD8+ T cells sorted from blood. This clonotype was obtained from a woman younger than 35 in good health. As DNA, the CDR3 is TGTGCCAGCAGCTCTGGAGGTAACGTCTACGAGCAGTACTTC. Translation: CASSSGGNVYEQYF.